What follows is one T cell receptor beta chain and its context. The clone's antigen remains unknown. No base qualities exist here, and no much larger clone lies one base off it. The record originates from a study of T cell clones after liver transplantation (dated 2019 in TCRdb). Context from the whole study: The samples were obtained from ITN030ST, a randomized trial that attempted immunosuppression withdrawal within 2 years after liver transplantation. Donor-reactive T cell clones were identified using TCRbeta sequencing after a pre-transplant mixed lymphocyte reaction and were then followed in post-transplant blood. As an antigen-independent comparator for the donor-reactive sequences, third party-reactive TCRbeta sequences from pre-transplant MLRs were identified as well. Of the eight recipients, a few were HCV-positive, while the remaining recipients had been transplanted for non-autoimmune, non-viral indications. Subjects received no induction therapy and standard immunosuppression until randomization at 12-24 months post-transplant. Tolerance was defined as complete withdrawal of immunosuppression for at least one year without a rise in liver enzymes beyond twice the upper limit of normal. Blood samples were taken pre-transplant, pre-randomization before withdrawal, and post-randomization after full withdrawal or failed withdrawal. The study cohort included 8 liver transplant recipients, of whom 3 were classified as tolerant and 5 as non-tolerant. What the study reported, not specific to this receptor: In a couple of subjects, low numbers of available donor cells limited the measurable donor-reactive repertoire. Circulating donor-reactive CD4 TCRbeta sequences fell significantly post-transplant in most of the 8 subjects, irrespective of tolerance or HCV status. The conclusions were preliminary, being limited by small, heterogeneous patient numbers and by non-standardized post-transplant time points. Donor-reactive sequences declined more than third party-reactive ones, suggesting partial antigen-specific deletion unrelated to withdrawal success. Without allograft tissue specimens, donor-reactive T cells may have migrated into the graft rather than being deleted. Once repertoire turnover was taken into account, donor-reactive detection showed a significant reduction for CD4 in 7 of 8 subjects and for CD8 in 8 of 8.

Unstimulated PBMCs, after thawing, were stained for CD3, CD4 and CD8 and then FACS-sorted into CD3+CD4+ and CD3+CD8+ populations. Each of the 8 studied subjects was randomized to immunosuppression withdrawal. Genomic DNA was isolated with the Qiagen DNeasy Blood and Tissue Kit. Frozen genomic DNA underwent high-throughput TCRbeta CDR3 sequencing by immunoSEQ, including PCR amplification, mapping, bias correction and internal controls. The source study handled its data this way. Productive rearrangements were kept, and unique TCRbeta sequences were defined by CDR3 nucleotide sequence plus V and J gene. For a sequence to be called donor-reactive, it needed a frequency of at least 0.01% and at least 5-fold expansion in CFSE-low cells compared with unstimulated pre-transplant cells. Minimum frequency thresholds were set for each subject on the basis of the unstimulated sample with the lowest template count, so that a detection power of at least 90% was ensured. Jensen-Shannon divergence between the top 1000 TCRbeta sequences post- versus pre-transplant served as the measure of repertoire turnover. Changes in detection of donor-reactive sequences were tested with two-sided Fisher's exact tests. TCRdb mirrors the immuneACCESS table, restricted to in-frame sequences. Some clones are absent from its copies; in checked studies, under half trace to an unresolved V gene, and the reason for the others is unknown. V and J calls and clone size are copied from that table; D and trimming were computed from the DNA. For this sample there are about 21,000 clones; roughly 92% appear just once. Of the sample, 20% to 25% falls within the top ten clones.

For CDR1 and CDR2, the germline V gene lists MDHEN and SYDVKM. V is cut back by 4 bases and J by 5 bases, with 14 bases in the junction unmatched. From the cysteine through the phenylalanine, the CDR3 covers 16 amino acids. Just the 48-base CDR3 DNA is kept, in frame starting at base 1. This sequence originates from a human patient who received a liver transplant. Some T cells may be donor cells from the graft after a transplant. The rearranged chain carries TRBV28 and TRBJ2-7, and TRBD2 aligns with 7 junction nucleotides. The material was CD8+ T cells from blood, obtained approximately 26 months after liver transplant. The CDR3 sequence is CASSSLGGIPMDEQYF. Here is the DNA: TGTGCCAGCAGTTCGTTGGGGGGGATCCCTATGGACGAGCAGTACTTC.